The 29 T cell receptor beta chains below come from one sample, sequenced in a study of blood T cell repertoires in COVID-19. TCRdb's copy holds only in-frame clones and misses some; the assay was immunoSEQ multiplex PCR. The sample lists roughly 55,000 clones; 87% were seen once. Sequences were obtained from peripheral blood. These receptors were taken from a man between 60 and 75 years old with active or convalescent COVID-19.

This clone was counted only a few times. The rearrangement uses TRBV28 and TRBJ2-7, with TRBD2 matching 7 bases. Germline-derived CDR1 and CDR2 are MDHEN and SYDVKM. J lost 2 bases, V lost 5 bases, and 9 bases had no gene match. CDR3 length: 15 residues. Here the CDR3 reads CASSSHLRGAYEQYF. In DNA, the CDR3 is TGTGCCAGCAGTAGTCACCTTCGGGGGGCCTACGAGCAGTACTTC.

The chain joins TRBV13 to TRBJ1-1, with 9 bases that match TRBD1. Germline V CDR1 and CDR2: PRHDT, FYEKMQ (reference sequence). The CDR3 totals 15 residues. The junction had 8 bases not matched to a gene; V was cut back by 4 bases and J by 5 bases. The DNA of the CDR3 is TGTGCCAGCAGCTCAAAACAGGGGGCTTGGACTGAAGCTTTCTTT. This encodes CASSSKQGAWTEAFF.

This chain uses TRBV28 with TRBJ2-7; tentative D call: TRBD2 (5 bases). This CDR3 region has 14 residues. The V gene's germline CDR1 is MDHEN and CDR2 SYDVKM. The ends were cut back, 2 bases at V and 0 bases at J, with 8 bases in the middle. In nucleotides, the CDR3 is TGTGCCAGCAGTTTAACGGGGAGCTCCTACGAGCAGTACTTC. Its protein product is CASSLTGSSYEQYF.

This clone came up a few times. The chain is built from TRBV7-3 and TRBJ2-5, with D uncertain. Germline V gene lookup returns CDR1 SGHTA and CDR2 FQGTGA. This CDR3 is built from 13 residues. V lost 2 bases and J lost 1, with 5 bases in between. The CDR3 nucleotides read TGTGCCAGCAGCTTAGGGCTCCAAGAGACCCAGTACTTC. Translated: CASSLGLQETQYF.

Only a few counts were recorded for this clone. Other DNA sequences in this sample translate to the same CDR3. CDR3 in DNA: TGCGCCAGCAGCCAGGGACTAGCGGGAGACTACGAGCAGTACTTC. Its translation is CASSQGLAGDYEQYF. The rearrangement joins TRBV4-1 to TRBJ2-7; 14 bases map to TRBD2. J gave up 3 bases and V 3 bases, and 1 base lay outside the gene matches. CDR1 MGHRA and CDR2 YSYEKL come from the germline V gene. The CDR3 has 15 amino acids.

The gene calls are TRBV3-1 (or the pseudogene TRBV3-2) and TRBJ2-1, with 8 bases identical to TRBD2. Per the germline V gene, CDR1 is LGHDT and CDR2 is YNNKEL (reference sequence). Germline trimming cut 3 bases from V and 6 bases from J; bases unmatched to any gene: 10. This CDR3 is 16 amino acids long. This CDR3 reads CASSHRGGKSSNEQFF. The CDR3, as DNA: TGTGCCAGCAGCCATCGGGGGGGCAAATCTTCCAATGAGCAGTTCTTC.

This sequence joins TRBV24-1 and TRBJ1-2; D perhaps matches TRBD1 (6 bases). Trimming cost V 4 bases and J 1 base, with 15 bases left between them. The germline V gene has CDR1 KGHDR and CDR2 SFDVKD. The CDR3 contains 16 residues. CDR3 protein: CATSDPPGEGNYGYTF. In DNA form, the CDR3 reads TGTGCCACCAGTGACCCCCCAGGGGAAGGTAACTATGGCTACACCTTC.

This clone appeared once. CDR3 sequence reads: CASSLEGSSGNTIYF. For the CDR3, the DNA is TGTGCCAGCAGCTTAGAAGGGAGCTCTGGAAACACCATATATTTT. The chain recombines TRBV11-2 with TRBJ1-3; no clear D gene. Between the trimmed V and J ends, which lost 0 bases and 0 bases, there was a span of 6 bases. The V gene's germline CDR1 is SGHAT and CDR2 FQNNGV. The CDR3 length is 15 residues. Using reference TRBV11-2 and TRBJ1-3 for the parts outside the CDR3, the full variable domain is EAGVAQSPRYKIIEKRQSVAFWCNPISGHATLYWYQQILGQGPKLLIQFQNNGVVDDSQLPKDRFSAERLKGVDSTLKIQPAKLEDSAVYLCASSLEGSSGNTIYFGEGSWLTVV.

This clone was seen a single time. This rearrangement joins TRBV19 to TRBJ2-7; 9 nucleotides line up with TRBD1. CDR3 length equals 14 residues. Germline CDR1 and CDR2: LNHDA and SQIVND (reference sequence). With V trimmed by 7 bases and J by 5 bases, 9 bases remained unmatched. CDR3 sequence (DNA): TGTGCCAGTAAAATGGGACAGGGATTTGACGAGCAGTACTTC. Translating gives CASKMGQGFDEQYF. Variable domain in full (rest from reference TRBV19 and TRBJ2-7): DGGITQSPKYLFRKEGQNVTLSCEQNLNHDAMYWYRQDPGQGLRLIYYSQIVNDFQKGDIAEGYSVSREKKESFPLTVTSAQKNPTAFYLCASKMGQGFDEQYFGPGTRLTVT.

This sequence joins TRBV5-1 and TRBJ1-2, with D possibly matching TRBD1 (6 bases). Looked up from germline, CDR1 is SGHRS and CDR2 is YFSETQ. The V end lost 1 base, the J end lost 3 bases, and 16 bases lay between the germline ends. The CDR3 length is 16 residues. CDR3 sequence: CASSLLPGAFDYGYTF. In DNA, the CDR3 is TGCGCCAGCAGCTTGTTGCCAGGGGCTTTCGACTATGGCTACACCTTC.

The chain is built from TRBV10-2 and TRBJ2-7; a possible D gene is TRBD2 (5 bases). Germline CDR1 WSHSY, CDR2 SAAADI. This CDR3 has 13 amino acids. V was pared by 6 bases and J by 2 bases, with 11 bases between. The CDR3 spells CASRKGEAYEQYF. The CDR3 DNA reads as TGCGCCAGCAGGAAGGGAGAGGCCTACGAGCAGTACTTC.

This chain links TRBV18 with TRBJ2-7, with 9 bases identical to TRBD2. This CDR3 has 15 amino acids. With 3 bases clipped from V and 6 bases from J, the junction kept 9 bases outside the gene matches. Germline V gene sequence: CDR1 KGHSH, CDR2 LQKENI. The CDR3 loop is CASSPAGTSLGEQYF. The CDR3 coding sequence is TGTGCCAGCTCACCTGCCGGGACTAGCTTAGGCGAGCAGTACTTC.

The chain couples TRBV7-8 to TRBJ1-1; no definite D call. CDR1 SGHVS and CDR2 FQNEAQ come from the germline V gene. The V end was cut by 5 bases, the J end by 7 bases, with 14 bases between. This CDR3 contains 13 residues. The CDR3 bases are TGTGCCAGCAGCCGTGAGCGCGGGGTTGAAGCTTTCTTT. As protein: CASSRERGVEAFF.

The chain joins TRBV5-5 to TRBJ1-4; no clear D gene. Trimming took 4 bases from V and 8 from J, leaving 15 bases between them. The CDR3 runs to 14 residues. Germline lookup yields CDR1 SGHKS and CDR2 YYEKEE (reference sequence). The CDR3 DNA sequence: TGTGCCAGCAGCCTGGGGTTAAACGAGGAAAAACTGTTTTTT. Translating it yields CASSLGLNEEKLFF.

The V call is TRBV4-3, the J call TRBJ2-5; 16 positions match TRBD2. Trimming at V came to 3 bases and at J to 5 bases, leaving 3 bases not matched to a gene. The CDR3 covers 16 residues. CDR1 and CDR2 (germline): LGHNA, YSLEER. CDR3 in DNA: TGCGCCAGCAGCCAGGGACTAGCGGGGGGGAGGGAGACCCAGTACTTC. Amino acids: CASSQGLAGGRETQYF.

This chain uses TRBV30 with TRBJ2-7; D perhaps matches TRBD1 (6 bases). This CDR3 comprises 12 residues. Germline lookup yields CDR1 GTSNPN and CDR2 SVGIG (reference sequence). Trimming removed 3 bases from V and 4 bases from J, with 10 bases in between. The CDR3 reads CAWRPQGYEQYF. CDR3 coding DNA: TGTGCCTGGAGGCCACAGGGATACGAGCAGTACTTC.

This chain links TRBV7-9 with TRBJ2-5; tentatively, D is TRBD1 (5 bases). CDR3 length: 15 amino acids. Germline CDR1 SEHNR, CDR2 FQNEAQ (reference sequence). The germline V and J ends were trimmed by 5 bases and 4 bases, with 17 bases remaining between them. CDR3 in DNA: TGTGCCAGCAGCCCAAAGCGCAGGGTTCGAGAGACCCAGTACTTC. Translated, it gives CASSPKRRVRETQYF.

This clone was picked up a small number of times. Here the CDR3 DNA reads TGTGCCAGCAGTGAAGGTGGCAGAAAGAACACTGAAGCTTTCTTT. Its protein product is CASSEGGRKNTEAFF. This rearrangement joins TRBV2 to TRBJ1-1; D is undetermined. The CDR3 loop spans 15 amino acids. V lost 1 base and J 1 base, leaving 10 bases between the germline ends. The germline V gene has CDR1 SNHLY and CDR2 FYNNEI.

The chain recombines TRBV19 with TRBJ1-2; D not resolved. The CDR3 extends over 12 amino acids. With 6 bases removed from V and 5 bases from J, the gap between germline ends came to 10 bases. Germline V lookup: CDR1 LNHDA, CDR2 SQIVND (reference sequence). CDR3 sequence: CASSDTGYGYTF. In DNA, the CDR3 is TGTGCCAGTAGCGACACGGGATATGGCTACACCTTC.

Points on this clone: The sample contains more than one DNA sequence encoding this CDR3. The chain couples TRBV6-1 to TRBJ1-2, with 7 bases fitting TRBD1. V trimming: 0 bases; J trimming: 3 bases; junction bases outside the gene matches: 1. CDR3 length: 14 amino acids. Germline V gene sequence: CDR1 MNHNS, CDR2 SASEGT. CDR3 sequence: CASSEAGQHYGYTF. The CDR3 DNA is TGTGCCAGCAGTGAAGCGGGACAGCACTATGGCTACACCTTC.

CDR3 amino acids: CASSSPGQGYYTQYF. In DNA, the CDR3 is TGTGCCAGTAGTTCGCCGGGACAGGGGTATTATACGCAGTATTTT. The chain recombines TRBV19 with TRBJ2-3; 10 bases align to TRBD1. CDR1 is LNHDA, CDR2 SQIVND, per germline (reference sequence). The CDR3 runs to 15 residues. V dropped 5 bases and J dropped 7; count of bases not matched to a gene: 9.

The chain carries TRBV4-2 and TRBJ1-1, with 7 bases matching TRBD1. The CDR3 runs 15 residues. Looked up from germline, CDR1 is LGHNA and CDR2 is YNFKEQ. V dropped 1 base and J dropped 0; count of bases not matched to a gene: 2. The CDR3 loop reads CASSQGGTVNTEAFF. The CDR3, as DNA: TGTGCCAGCAGCCAAGGTGGGACAGTGAACACTGAAGCTTTCTTT.

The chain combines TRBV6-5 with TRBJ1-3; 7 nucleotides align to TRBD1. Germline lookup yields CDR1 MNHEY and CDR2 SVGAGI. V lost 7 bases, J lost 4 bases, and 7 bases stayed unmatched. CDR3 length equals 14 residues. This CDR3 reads CASKRGTDGNTIYF. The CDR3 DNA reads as TGTGCCAGCAAGAGAGGGACAGACGGAAACACCATATATTTT.

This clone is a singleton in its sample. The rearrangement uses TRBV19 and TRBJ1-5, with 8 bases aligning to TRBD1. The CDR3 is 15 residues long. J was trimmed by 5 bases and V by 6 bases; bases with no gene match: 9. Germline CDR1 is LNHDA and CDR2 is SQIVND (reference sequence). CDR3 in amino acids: CASSQRTGFDQPQHF. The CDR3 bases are TGTGCCAGTAGCCAGCGGACAGGGTTCGATCAGCCCCAGCATTTT.

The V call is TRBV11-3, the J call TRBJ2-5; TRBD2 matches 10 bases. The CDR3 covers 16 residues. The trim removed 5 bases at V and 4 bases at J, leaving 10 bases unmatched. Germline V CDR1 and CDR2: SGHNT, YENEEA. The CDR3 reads CASSLRASGSIETQYF. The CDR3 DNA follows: TGTGCCAGCAGCCTTAGGGCTAGCGGGAGCATAGAGACCCAGTACTTC.

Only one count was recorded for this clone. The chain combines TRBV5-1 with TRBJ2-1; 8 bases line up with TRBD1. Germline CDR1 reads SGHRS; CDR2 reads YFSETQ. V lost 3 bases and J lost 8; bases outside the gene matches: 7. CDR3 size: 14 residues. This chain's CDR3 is CASSYWGQVDEQFF. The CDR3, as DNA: TGCGCCAGCAGCTACTGGGGACAGGTGGATGAGCAGTTCTTC.

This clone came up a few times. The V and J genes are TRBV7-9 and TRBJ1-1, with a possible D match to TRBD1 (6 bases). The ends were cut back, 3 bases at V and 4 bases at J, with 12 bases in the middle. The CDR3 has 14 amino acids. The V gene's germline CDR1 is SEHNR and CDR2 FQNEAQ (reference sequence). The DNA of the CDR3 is TGTGCCAGCAGCTTCGAGGGGGTGATCACTGAAGCTTTCTTT. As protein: CASSFEGVITEAFF.

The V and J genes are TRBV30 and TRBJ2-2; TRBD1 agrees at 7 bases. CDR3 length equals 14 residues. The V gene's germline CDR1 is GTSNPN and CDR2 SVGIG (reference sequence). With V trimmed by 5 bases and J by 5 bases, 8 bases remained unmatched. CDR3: CAWGTGQTTGELFF. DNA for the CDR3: TGTGCCTGGGGGACGGGACAGACTACCGGGGAGCTGTTTTTT.

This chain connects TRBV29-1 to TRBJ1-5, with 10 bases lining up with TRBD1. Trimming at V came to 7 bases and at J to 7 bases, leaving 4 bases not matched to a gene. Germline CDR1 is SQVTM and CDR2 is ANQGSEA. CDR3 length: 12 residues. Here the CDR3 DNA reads TGCAGCGCGGGACAGGGGCGGCAGCCCCAGCATTTT. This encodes CSAGQGRQPQHF.